Below are 2 T cell receptor beta chains sequenced from a single sample in a study of cytomegalovirus exposure and HLA in healthy donors. 13 Jbeta primers and 60 Vbeta primers were used for the PCR. This table comes from immunoSEQ multiplex PCR, and its TCRdb copy is limited to in-frame clones, with some not included. Found here are 100,000 to 150,000 clones, around 80% of them singletons; the top ten hold approximately 4%. The sample was PBMCs. The source is a middle-aged woman in good health and CMV-seronegative.

A single count supports this clone. This rearrangement joins TRBV6-5 to TRBJ2-2; no reliable D call. The CDR3 is 14 residues long. Per germline, CDR1 MNHEY and CDR2 SVGAGI. The ends were cut back, 6 bases at V and 6 bases at J, with 14 bases in the middle. The CDR3 is CASSPAGRAGELFF. The CDR3 nucleotides are TGTGCCAGCAGCCCGGCCGGTCGGGCCGGGGAGCTGTTTTTT.

J is TRBJ2-3 and V is TRBV5-1; D may be TRBD2 (6 bases). V was trimmed by 3 bases and J by 2 bases, leaving 10 bases between them. The CDR3 has 14 amino acids. Germline V gives CDR1 SGHRS, CDR2 YFSETQ. The chain's CDR3 is CASSSGLTTDTQYF. The CDR3 DNA sequence: TGCGCCAGCAGCTCGGGACTTACCACAGATACGCAGTATTTT.